The clone carrying this T cell receptor (beta chain) showed up just a few times. The CDR3 is made up of 11 amino acids. The trim removed 3 bases at V and 9 bases at J, leaving 1 base unmatched. Germline V CDR1 and CDR2: SEHNR, FQNEAQ (reference sequence). Repertoires were generated with immunoSEQ multiplex PCR, while TCRdb's copy carries only in-frame clones and drops some. The table shows about 91,000 clones, with 88% occurring only once. The data derive from a study of blood T cell repertoires in COVID-19. Material: peripheral blood. The J gene is TRBJ2-7, the V gene TRBV7-9, with 8 bases that match TRBD2. The clonotype comes from a woman older than 75 with active COVID-19. In DNA, the CDR3 is TGTGCCAGCAGCTTGAGCGGGAGGCAGTACTTC. This translates into CASSLSGRQYF.